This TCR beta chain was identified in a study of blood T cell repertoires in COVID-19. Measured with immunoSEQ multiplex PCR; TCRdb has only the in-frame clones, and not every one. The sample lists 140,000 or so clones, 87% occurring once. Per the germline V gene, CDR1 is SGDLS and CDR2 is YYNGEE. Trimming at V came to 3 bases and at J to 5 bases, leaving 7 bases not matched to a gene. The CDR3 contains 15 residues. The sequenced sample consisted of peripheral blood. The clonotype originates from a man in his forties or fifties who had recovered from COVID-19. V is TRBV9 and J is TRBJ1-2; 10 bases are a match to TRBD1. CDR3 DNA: TGTGCCAGCAGCGACCGGGACAGGGGAGGGTATGGCTACACCTTC. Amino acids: CASSDRDRGGYGYTF.